The present entry profiles one TCR beta chain with its context. It has no known antigen specificity. No base-level quality is on record; no much larger clone is a single base apart. The CDR3 spans 19 residues, from the cysteine through the phenylalanine. Of all the DNA, just the CDR3 is kept, 57 bases in frame from base 1. CDR1 and CDR2 were assigned from the germline V gene (reference sequence) as SEHNR and FQNEAQ. Trimming removed 8 bases from V and 5 bases from J; the gene matches leave 18 bases unexplained. The sample is drawn from a study of molecular identifiers for immune sequencing clone quantification (dated by TCRdb to about 2018). Background for the entire study: In a replicate experiment, RNA from roughly 21,000 or 96,000 naive CD8 T cells was split into five aliquots, four of which were sequenced. CD8 T cells were used in a methods study to benchmark molecular-identifier clustering-based TCR repertoire sequencing (MIDCIRS) and TCR RNA copy counting. Here is what the overall study found, with its caveats: In CMV-specific effector cells, clones with more than 20 RNA copies accounted for over 97% of molecules, whereas in naive cells such clones accounted for under 1%. Identical TCR molecules sharing a barcode could cause highly expanded clone sizes to be underestimated. When barcode sub-clustering was omitted, TCR diversity was inflated by chimeric consensus sequences, with chimeras reaching as high as 47%. Modeling estimated 2.5 to 3 recovered TCR RNA copies per cell, compared with around 9.7 by digital PCR, which implies roughly 27% capture efficiency. The naive libraries included spiked-in Jurkat TCR RNA (about nine copies' worth), and this RNA is not part of the donor repertoire. A single cell's worth of spiked-in Jurkat TCR RNA was reported detectable even among about 1.1 million naive CD8 T cells.

The library was built by means of PCR. Sequencing took place on an Illumina HiSeq 4000. Bulk TCR libraries were generated as previously described, with the TCR primers listed in Table S5 used. Total RNA was purified with the Qiagen AllPrep DNA/RNA kit. Before analysis, reads from multiple sequencing runs of the same library were pooled. As for the original processing: Reads were retained only if an exact TCR constant sequence was present, and the retained reads were trimmed to 150 nt and grouped according to their 12-nt molecular barcodes. Reads inside each barcode group were sub-clustered using a 15% Levenshtein threshold, and a quality-weighted consensus sequence was constructed for each RNA molecule. Non-functional sequences were removed, as were lower-count sequences one edit away from another. Barcode sub-clusters with fewer than 20% of the maximum read count were removed, based on fitting two negative binomial distributions. The public sequencing data were trimmed at Q25 with fastp and processed into clonotypes with MiXCR by TCRdb, which kept only in-frame beta chains. Every entry covers one CDR3 protein and lists the most common genes and DNA from its rows. TCRdb's processing, not the authors' own work, is the source of the V and J calls. The sample profile shows about 510,000 distinct CDR3 sequences; around 21% of them were found once. The biggest ten clones account for around 0.86% of the sample.

Libraries of naive CD8 T cells were built from anywhere between about 20,000 and 1,000,000 sorted cells, with 10%, 30% or 50% of the purified RNA used. Naive CD8 T cells, defined as CD8+CD4-CCR7+CD45RA+, were FACS-sorted into RLT Plus buffer on a BD FACSAria II. To test detection sensitivity, Jurkat RNA equivalent to nine to ten TCR copies was spiked into samples of about 19,000-1,100,000 naive CD8 T cells. Enrichment of CD8 T cells was performed with RosetteSep CD8+ T Cell Enrichment Cocktail and Ficoll-Paque, after which ACK red cell lysis was carried out. This TCR came from a human donor in good health. Some libraries in this study had Jurkat cell RNA spiked in. The sample consisted of naive CD8+ T cells from blood, with Jurkat cell RNA spiked in. The sample's cell subset or site label, decoded: FACS-sorted CD8+CD4-CCR7+CD45RA+ naive T cells. The sequence is built from TRBV7-9 and TRBJ2-7; the junction holds 16 bases that match TRBD2. The CDR3 protein is CASGQTRPGTSGGAHEQYF. The DNA is as follows: TGTGCCAGCGGCCAAACCAGACCAGGGACTAGCGGGGGGGCTCACGAGCAGTACTTC.